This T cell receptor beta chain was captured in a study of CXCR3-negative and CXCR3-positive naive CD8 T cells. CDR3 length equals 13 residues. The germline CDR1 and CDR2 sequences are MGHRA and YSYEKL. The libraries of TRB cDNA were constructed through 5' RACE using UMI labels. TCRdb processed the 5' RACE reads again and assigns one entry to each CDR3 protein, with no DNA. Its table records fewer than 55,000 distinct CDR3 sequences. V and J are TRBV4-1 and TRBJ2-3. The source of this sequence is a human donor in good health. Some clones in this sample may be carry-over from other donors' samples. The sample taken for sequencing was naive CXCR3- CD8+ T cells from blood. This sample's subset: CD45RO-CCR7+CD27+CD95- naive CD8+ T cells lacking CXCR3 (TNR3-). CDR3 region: CASRQGDVDTQYF.